The 3 T cell receptor beta chains listed next were all sequenced from one sample in a study of blood T cell repertoires in COVID-19. Clones were sequenced by immunoSEQ multiplex PCR, and TCRdb holds only the in-frame ones, with some missing. The sample lists over 200,000 clones, around nine tenths occurring once. Sequences were obtained from peripheral blood. These receptors were taken from a man between 40 and 49 years old who had recovered from COVID-19.

This clone was picked up one time. The gene calls are TRBV5-8 and TRBJ2-5; the D is unclear. Trimming removed 4 bases from V and 7 bases from J, with 11 bases in between. The V gene's germline CDR1 is SGHTS and CDR2 YDEGEE. This CDR3 contains 12 residues. The CDR3 nucleotides are TGTGCCAGCAGCCCAAGCCCCGGGACCCAGTACTTC. Amino acid sequence: CASSPSPGTQYF.

This chain uses TRBV5-4 with TRBJ1-1, with 8 bases identical to TRBD1. CDR1 is SGHNT and CDR2 is YYREEE in the germline V gene (reference sequence). Trimming removed 0 bases from V and 5 bases from J; junction bases left unmatched: 9. The CDR3 runs to 16 residues. CDR3 loop: CASSLGQGLLRTEAFF. CDR3 nucleotide sequence: TGTGCCAGCAGCTTGGGACAGGGGCTTTTGAGGACTGAAGCTTTCTTT.

The chain joins TRBV7-8 to TRBJ2-7; the D gene is possibly TRBD2 (5 bases). V lost 1 base, J lost 1 base, and 14 bases lay in between. This CDR3 comprises 16 residues. Germline V CDR1 and CDR2: SGHVS, FQNEAQ. The CDR3 nucleotides read TGTGCCAGCAGCTTAGAGCGGTTGGATTGGTCCTACGAGCAGTACTTC. Protein product: CASSLERLDWSYEQYF.